The clone carrying this TCR beta chain has just a few counts. TCRdb redid the calling of the 5' RACE reads with MiXCR, one entry per CDR3 protein. The profile shows around 82,000 distinct CDR3 sequences, 10% to 15% of them singletons. This record comes from a study of early T cells in non-severe SARS-CoV-2 infection. Looked up from germline, CDR1 is SEHNR and CDR2 is FQNEAQ (reference sequence). V was trimmed by 8 bases and J by 10 bases, leaving 12 bases between them. The CDR3 consists of 10 residues. Source material: whole blood. V gene TRBV7-9 combines with J gene TRBJ2-7; D ambiguous. This receptor was obtained from an adult who was a healthcare worker with PCR-confirmed SARS-CoV-2 infection or an uninfected control (not recorded which). For the CDR3, the DNA is TGTGCCAGCGAAGGGAAGGGTCAGTACTTC. This gives the protein CASEGKGQYF.